This TCR beta chain came from a study of T-cell memory formation after mild COVID-19. Study-wide background: Largely, TCR clusters stayed within a single donor. Study outcomes and limitations: There were some responding clones in pre-infection memory, which suggested that cross-reactive memory had joined.

Regarding this clonotype: Antigen unknown.

V lost 0 bases and J lost 5, with 8 bases in between. The germline CDR1 and CDR2 sequences are DFQATT and SNEGSKA (reference sequence). This CDR3 region has 12 residues. 5'RACE with constant-segment primers built TCRalpha and TCRbeta cDNA libraries with UMIs. TCRdb re-called the 5' RACE reads through MiXCR, storing one row per CDR3 protein. The repertoire includes hundreds of thousands of distinct CDR3 sequences, under 20% of them detected once, and 20% to 25% sits in the top ten. The chain couples TRBV20-1 to TRBJ2-7, with D hard to call. This receptor was obtained from a man between 18 and 35 years old who had mild COVID-19 (a few samples of this study predate the infection). Cell type and time point are not known. Sequenced material: PBMCs or a T cell subset sorted from them (not recorded which). CDR3 sequence reads: CSARDGGDEQYF. CDR3 bases: TGCAGTGCTAGAGATGGTGGGGACGAGCAGTACTTC.